These T cell receptor beta chains were read from a single sample in a study of long-term antiretroviral therapy in people with HIV. The protocol was immunoSEQ multiplex PCR, while the TCRdb copy is restricted to in-frame clones and leaves out a portion. The sample consists of 20,000 to 25,000 clones, roughly 90% of them appearing once. Here the sequenced sample was unsorted PBMCs, taken 0.6 years after starting antiretroviral therapy. Source of these receptors: a man in his 60s with HIV. CDR3s include the opening cysteine and the closing phenylalanine or tryptophan. Fields, in order: V gene, clone size, D gene, J gene, CDR3 DNA, CDR3 protein. The D gene is left open where the match is weak. Size values are once, few and many counts, or a class for expanded clones, and some rows have none.

>TRBV4-1|.|.|TRBJ1-3
TGCGCCAGCAGCCAGGGGTGGGGGAATGGAAACACCATATATTTT
CASSQGWGNGNTIYF
>TRBV5-1|.|TRBD2|TRBJ2-3
TGCGCCAGCAGCTCATTAGGGACTAGCGGGGGTGACACAGATACGCAGTATTTT
CASSSLGTSGGDTDTQYF
>TRBV19|.|.|TRBJ1-5
TGTGCCAGTAGTATACGGATCGGGGGGTACAATCAGCCCCAGCATTTT
CASSIRIGGYNQPQHF
>TRBV9|.|TRBD2|TRBJ2-1
TGTGCCAGCAGACGGACTAGCGGTAATGAGCAGTTCTTC
CASRRTSGNEQFF
>TRBV5-1|.|TRBD1|TRBJ2-2
TGCGCCAGCAGCCTGGGACAGGAAAACACCGGGGAGCTGTTTTTT
CASSLGQENTGELFF
>TRBV30|.|.|TRBJ1-3
TGTGCCTGGATGCCCGGCGGGGCGGGTGGAAACACCATATATTTT
CAWMPGGAGGNTIYF
>TRBV6-1|.|.|TRBJ2-5
TGTGCCAGCAGACAGGGTGCCTCGGTGCCGACCCAGTACTTC
CASRQGASVPTQYF
>TRBV7-9|once|.|TRBJ2-5
TGTGCCAGCAGCAGCCGGGGTTCGCAAGAGACCCAGTACTTC
CASSSRGSQETQYF
>TRBV2|.|.|TRBJ2-2
TGTGCCAGCAAAATGCGGCAGATGAACACCGGGGAGCTGTTTTTT
CASKMRQMNTGELFF
>TRBV5-1|.|.|TRBJ2-3
TGCGCCAGCAGCGAGGGGTGGAGCACAGATACGCAGTATTTT
CASSEGWSTDTQYF
>TRBV9|.|TRBD1|TRBJ2-3
TGTGCCAGCAGCGTAGGGGGGGACAGGACCGTAGATACGCAGTATTTT
CASSVGGDRTVDTQYF
>TRBV7-9|.|TRBD1|TRBJ2-5
TGTGCCAGCCGGGACAGGCCCCAAGAGACCCAGTACTTC
CASRDRPQETQYF
>TRBV5-1|.|.|TRBJ1-1
TGCGCCAGCAGCTTGGAAGGTATGAAAGCTTTCTTT
CASSLEGMKAFF
>TRBV14|.|.|TRBJ2-1
TGTGCCAGCAGCCACGCGTTTGAGCAGTTCTTC
CASSHAFEQFF
>TRBV7-9|.|.|TRBJ1-3
TGTGCCAGCAGCGACCCGGGTCAGCGGAGCTTTTTT
CASSDPGQRSFF
>TRBV7-2|.|TRBD1|TRBJ1-5
TGTGCCAGCAGCTTAGAGACAGGGGTGCAGCCCCAGCATTTT
CASSLETGVQPQHF
>TRBV9|.|.|TRBJ1-2
TGTGCCAGCAGCGTACTAGGGGGGGACTATGGCTACACCTTC
CASSVLGGDYGYTF
>TRBV11-2|.|.|TRBJ2-1
TGTGCCAGCAGCCGGGCCTTACCCTCCTACAATGAGCAGTTCTTC
CASSRALPSYNEQFF
>TRBV5-1|.|TRBD2|TRBJ2-1
TGCGCCAGCAGCCGCGCTGGCGGGGGGTCCTACAATGAGCAGTTCTTC
CASSRAGGGSYNEQFF
>TRBV13|.|.|TRBJ2-5
TGTGCCAGCAGCTCAGAGTTGGGCGGGGAGACCCAGTACTTC
CASSSELGGETQYF
>TRBV27|.|TRBD1|TRBJ1-5
TGTGCCAGCAAACGTACGGGAACAGGGGGCGGTCAGCCCCAGCATTTT
CASKRTGTGGGQPQHF
>TRBV9|.|TRBD1|TRBJ2-3
TGTGCCAGCAGCGCTGGGACAGGGGGAGATACGCAGTATTTT
CASSAGTGGDTQYF
>TRBV15|.|.|TRBJ2-5
TGTGCCACCAGCAGAGGATGGGAGACCCAGTACTTC
CATSRGWETQYF
>TRBV4-1|.|.|TRBJ2-2
TGCGCCAGCAGCCAACTAACAGGGGGGGGCGGGGAGCTGTTTTTT
CASSQLTGGGGELFF
>TRBV7-9|few|.|TRBJ2-7
TGTGCCAGCAGCTTAAAGAACGAGCAGTACTTC
CASSLKNEQYF
>TRBV9|once|.|TRBJ2-5
TGTGCCAGCAGCTCAAGGACTTTGTCGGAGACCCAGTACTTC
CASSSRTLSETQYF
>TRBV28|.|.|TRBJ1-1
TGTGCCAGCATTGGAGGCACTGAAGCTTTCTTT
CASIGGTEAFF
>TRBV6-1|.|TRBD2|TRBJ2-5
TGTGCCAGCAGTGAAGCGGACCCGGGACTAGCGGGAGATACGCCCGAGACCCAGTACTTC
CASSEADPGLAGDTPETQYF
>TRBV5-1|.|TRBD2|TRBJ2-1
TGCGCCAGCAGCTTGCCGGGAGGGAATGAGCAGTTCTTC
CASSLPGGNEQFF
>TRBV6-6|.|.|TRBJ1-1
TGTGCCAGCAGTTACTCGATGGGTAAGACTGAAGCTTTCTTT
CASSYSMGKTEAFF
>TRBV10-3|.|.|TRBJ2-2
TGTGCCAGCTTGGACACAAACACCGGGGAGCTGTTTTTT
CASLDTNTGELFF
>TRBV30|.|.|TRBJ1-1
TGTGCCTGGAGTTGGGGGACAGAAGCTTTCTTT
CAWSWGTEAFF
>TRBV6-5|.|TRBD2|TRBJ2-5
TGTGCCAGCAGCAGACTAGCGGGAGAGGGGGAGACCCAGTACTTC
CASSRLAGEGETQYF
>TRBV19|.|TRBD2|TRBJ2-4
TGTGCCAGTAGTAGGCGGGGGGTAGTAGCCAAAAACATTCAGTACTTC
CASSRRGVVAKNIQYF
>TRBV10-3|.|.|TRBJ1-1
TGTGCCATCAGTGTTGGCAGGGAGGGAACTGAAGCTTTCTTT
CAISVGREGTEAFF
>TRBV15|.|TRBD2|TRBJ2-3
TGTGCCACCAGCAGAAATTGGGGGGGGAAAGATACGCAGTATTTT
CATSRNWGGKDTQYF
>TRBV5-5|.|TRBD2|TRBJ2-1
TGTGCCAGCAGCTTTAGCGGGGGGTCATACAATGAGCAGTTCTTC
CASSFSGGSYNEQFF
>TRBV11-1|.|.|TRBJ1-2
TGTGCCAGCAGCTGGGACAAGTATGGCTACACCTTC
CASSWDKYGYTF
>TRBV2|once|TRBD2|TRBJ2-1
TGTGCCAGCAGGGGACTAGCGGGATACAATGAGCAGTTCTTC
CASRGLAGYNEQFF
>TRBV7-7|.|TRBD2|TRBJ2-5
TGTGCTAGCAGCTCCGGGACTAGTCAAGAGACCCAGTACTTC
CASSSGTSQETQYF
>TRBV7-2|.|.|TRBJ1-2
TGTGCCAGCAGCTCGACCTGGGACAATCTCGAGGGCTACACCTTC
CASSSTWDNLEGYTF
>TRBV28|.|.|TRBJ1-5
TGTGCCAGCAGTTTAGTGGCAGGGGAAGGCAATCAGCCCCAGCATTTT
CASSLVAGEGNQPQHF
>TRBV7-8|.|TRBD2|TRBJ2-5
TGTGCCAGCAGCTTTGTCCTAGCGGGAGATGTAAGAGAGACCCAGTACTTC
CASSFVLAGDVRETQYF
>TRBV4-3|.|.|TRBJ1-1
TGCGCCAGCAGCCAAGATCGTCCCGGGACGGTGATGAACACTGAAGCTTTCTTT
CASSQDRPGTVMNTEAFF
>TRBV4-2|.|.|TRBJ1-1
TGTGCCAGCAGCCAAATCGTGAACACTGAAGCTTTCTTT
CASSQIVNTEAFF
>TRBV5-1|.|TRBD1|TRBJ1-2
TGCGCCAGCAGCTTGGAGACAGGGGGCCGGCCCTATGGCTACACCTTC
CASSLETGGRPYGYTF
>TRBV6-5|.|TRBD2|TRBJ2-2
TGTGCCAGCAGTTACAGCAGCGGGGGGGCCGGCGGGGAGCTGTTTTTT
CASSYSSGGAGGELFF
>TRBV25-1|once|.|TRBJ2-7
TGTGCCAGCAGTGACCTGCCGACCGGTGGCAGTCCACAGTACTTC
CASSDLPTGGSPQYF
>TRBV23-1|.|.|TRBJ2-7
TGCGCCAGCGGGCGGACAGTCTCCTACGAGCAGTACTTC
CASGRTVSYEQYF
>TRBV11-2|.|.|TRBJ2-7
TGTGCCAGCAGCGTCGATCCAACAGAAGCCTACGAGCAGTACTTC
CASSVDPTEAYEQYF
>TRBV27|.|.|TRBJ2-4
TGTGCCAGCAGTTTAACCTACCCTAAAAACATTCAGTACTTC
CASSLTYPKNIQYF
>TRBV6-5|.|.|TRBJ1-4
TGTGCCAGCAGTTCACGCCAGGGTGAAAAACTGTTTTTT
CASSSRQGEKLFF
>TRBV6-5|few|.|TRBJ1-2
TGTGCCAGCAGTGGGTATTACGTAGGTGGGGGCTACACCTTC
CASSGYYVGGGYTF
>TRBV25-1|.|TRBD1|TRBJ1-2
TGTGCCAGCACCGGAGACAGGGGCGACTATGGCTACACCTTC
CASTGDRGDYGYTF